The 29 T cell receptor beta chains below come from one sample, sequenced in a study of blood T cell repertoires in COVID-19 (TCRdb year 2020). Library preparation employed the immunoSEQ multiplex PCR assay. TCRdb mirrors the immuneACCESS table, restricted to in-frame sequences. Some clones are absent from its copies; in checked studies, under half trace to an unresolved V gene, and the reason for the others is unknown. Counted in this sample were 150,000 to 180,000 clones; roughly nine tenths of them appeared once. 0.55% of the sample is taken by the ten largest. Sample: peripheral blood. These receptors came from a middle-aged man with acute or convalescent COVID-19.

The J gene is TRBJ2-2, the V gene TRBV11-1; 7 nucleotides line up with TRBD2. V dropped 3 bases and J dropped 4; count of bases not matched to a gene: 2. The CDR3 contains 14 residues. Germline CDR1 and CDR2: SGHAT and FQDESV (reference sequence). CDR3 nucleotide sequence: TGTGCCAGCAGCTTGGGCGGGGGCACCGGGGAGCTGTTTTTT. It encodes CASSLGGGTGELFF. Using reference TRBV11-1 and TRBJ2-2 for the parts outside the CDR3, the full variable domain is EAEVAQSPRYKITEKSQAVAFWCDPISGHATLYWYRQILGQGPELLVQFQDESVVDDSQLPKDRFSAERLKGVDSTLKIQPAELGDSAMYLCASSLGGGTGELFFGEGSRLTVL.

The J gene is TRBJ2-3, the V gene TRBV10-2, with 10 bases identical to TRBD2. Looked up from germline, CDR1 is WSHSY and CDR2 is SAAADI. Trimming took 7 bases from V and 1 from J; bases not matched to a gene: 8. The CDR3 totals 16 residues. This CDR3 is CASTQRGGPRTDTQYF. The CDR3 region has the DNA TGCGCCAGCACGCAGCGGGGGGGGCCTCGCACAGATACGCAGTATTTT.

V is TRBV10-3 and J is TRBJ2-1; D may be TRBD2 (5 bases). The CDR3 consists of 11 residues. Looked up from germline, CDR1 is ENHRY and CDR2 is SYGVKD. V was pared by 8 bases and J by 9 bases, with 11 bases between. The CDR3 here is CAIGFGGEQFF. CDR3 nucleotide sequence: TGTGCCATCGGGTTCGGAGGTGAGCAGTTCTTC.

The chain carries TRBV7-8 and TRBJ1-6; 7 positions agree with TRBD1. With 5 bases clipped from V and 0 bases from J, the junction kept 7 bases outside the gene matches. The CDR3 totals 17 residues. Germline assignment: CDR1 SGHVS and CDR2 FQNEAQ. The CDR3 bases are TGTGCCAGCAGCCAACTGGACAGGAACTCCTATAATTCACCCCTCCACTTT. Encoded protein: CASSQLDRNSYNSPLHF.

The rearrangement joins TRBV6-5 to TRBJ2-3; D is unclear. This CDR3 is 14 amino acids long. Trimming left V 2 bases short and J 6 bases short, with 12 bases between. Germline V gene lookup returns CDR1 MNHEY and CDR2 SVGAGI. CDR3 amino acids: CASSYLLSVDTQYF. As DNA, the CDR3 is TGTGCCAGCAGTTACCTTTTGAGTGTTGATACGCAGTATTTT.

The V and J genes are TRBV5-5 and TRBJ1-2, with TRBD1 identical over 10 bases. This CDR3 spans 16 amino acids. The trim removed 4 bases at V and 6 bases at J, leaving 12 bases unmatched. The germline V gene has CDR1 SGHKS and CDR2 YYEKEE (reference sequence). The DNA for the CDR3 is TGTGCCAGCAGCCGAAACCCGGGGACAGGGGAAGATGGCTACACCTTC. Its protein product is CASSRNPGTGEDGYTF.

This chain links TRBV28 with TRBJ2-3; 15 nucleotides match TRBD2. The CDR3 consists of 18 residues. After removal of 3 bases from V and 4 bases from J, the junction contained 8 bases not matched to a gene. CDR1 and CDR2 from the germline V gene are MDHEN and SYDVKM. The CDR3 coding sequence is TGTGCCAGCAGTTTGCTCGGACTAGCGGGGGGGCCGGCAGATACGCAGTATTTT. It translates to CASSLLGLAGGPADTQYF.

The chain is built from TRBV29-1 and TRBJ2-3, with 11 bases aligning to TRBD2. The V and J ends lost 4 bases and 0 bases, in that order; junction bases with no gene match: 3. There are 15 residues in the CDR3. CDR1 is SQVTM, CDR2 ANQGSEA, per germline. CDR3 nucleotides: TGCAGCGTTGCGACTAGCGGGGCAAGCACAGATACGCAGTATTTT. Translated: CSVATSGASTDTQYF.

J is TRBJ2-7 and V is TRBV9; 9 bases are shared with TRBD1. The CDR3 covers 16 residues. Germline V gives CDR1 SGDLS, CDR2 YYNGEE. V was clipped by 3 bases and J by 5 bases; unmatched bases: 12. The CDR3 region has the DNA TGTGCCAGCAGCGCGTCCTCCGGGACAGGGATAAACGAGCAGTACTTC. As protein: CASSASSGTGINEQYF.

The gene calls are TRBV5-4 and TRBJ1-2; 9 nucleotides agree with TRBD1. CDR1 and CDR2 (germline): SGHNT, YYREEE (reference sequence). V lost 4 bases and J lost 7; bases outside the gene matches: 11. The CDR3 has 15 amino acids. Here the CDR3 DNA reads TGTGCCAGCAGCCCCCAAACCGGGACAGGGCTTGGCTACACCTTC. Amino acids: CASSPQTGTGLGYTF. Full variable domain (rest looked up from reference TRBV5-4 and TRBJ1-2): ETGVTQSPTHLIKTRGQQVTLRCSSQSGHNTVSWYQQALGQGPQFIFQYYREEENGRGNFPPRFSGLQFPNYSSELNVNALELDDSALYLCASSPQTGTGLGYTFGSGTRLTVV.

This chain's CDR3 is CASTWTSGLYNEQFF. CDR3 coding DNA: TGTGCCAGCACGTGGACTAGCGGACTTTACAATGAGCAGTTCTTC. V gene TRBV7-9 combines with J gene TRBJ2-1, with 10 bases identical to TRBD2. The CDR3 extends over 15 amino acids. Unmatched junction bases numbered 7, after V lost 7 bases and J lost 4 bases. Germline V gene lookup returns CDR1 SEHNR and CDR2 FQNEAQ (reference sequence).

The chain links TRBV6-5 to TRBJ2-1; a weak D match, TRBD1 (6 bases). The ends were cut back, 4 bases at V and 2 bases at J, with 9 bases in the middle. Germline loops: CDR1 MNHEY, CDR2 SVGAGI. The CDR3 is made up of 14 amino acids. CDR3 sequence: CASSWTATYNEQFF. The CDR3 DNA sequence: TGTGCCAGCAGTTGGACAGCCACCTACAATGAGCAGTTCTTC.

The chain's CDR3 is CSVIPGLAINEQFF. DNA for the CDR3: TGCAGCGTGATACCGGGACTAGCGATCAATGAGCAGTTCTTC. The chain recombines TRBV29-1 with TRBJ2-1, with 10 bases that match TRBD2. The CDR3 contains 14 residues. CDR1 and CDR2 (germline): SQVTM, ANQGSEA. V was clipped by 6 bases and J by 6 bases; unmatched bases: 8.

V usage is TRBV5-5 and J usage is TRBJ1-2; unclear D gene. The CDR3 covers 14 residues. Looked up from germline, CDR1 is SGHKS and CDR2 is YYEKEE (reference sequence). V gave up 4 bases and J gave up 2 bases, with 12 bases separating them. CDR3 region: CASSRFDGNYGYTF. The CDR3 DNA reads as TGTGCCAGCAGCCGCTTTGACGGGAACTATGGCTACACCTTC.

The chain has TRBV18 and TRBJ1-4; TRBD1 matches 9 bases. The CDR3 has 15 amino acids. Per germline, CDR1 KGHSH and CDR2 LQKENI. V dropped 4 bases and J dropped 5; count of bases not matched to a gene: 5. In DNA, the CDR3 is TGTGCCAGCTCACAAACCGGGACAGGGAATGAAAAACTGTTTTTT. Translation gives CASSQTGTGNEKLFF.

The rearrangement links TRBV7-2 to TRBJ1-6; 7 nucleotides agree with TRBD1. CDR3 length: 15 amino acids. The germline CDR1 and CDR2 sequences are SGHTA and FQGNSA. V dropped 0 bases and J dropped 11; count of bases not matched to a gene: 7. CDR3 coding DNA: TGTGCCAGCAGCTTAGCGGGGGGACAGCTAACACCCCTCCACTTT. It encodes CASSLAGGQLTPLHF.

The CDR3 spells CASSDRGYTIYF. CDR3 DNA: TGTGCCAGCAGTGATAGGGGGTACACCATATATTTT. The V and J genes are TRBV2 and TRBJ1-3; D might be TRBD1 (6 bases). CDR1 and CDR2 (germline): SNHLY, FYNNEI. V lost 3 bases and J 8 bases, leaving 8 bases between the germline ends. The CDR3 is 12 residues long.

CDR3 region: CASSGGEERKAFF. The CDR3 DNA reads as TGTGCCAGCAGCGGGGGCGAAGAGAGAAAAGCTTTCTTT. V usage is TRBV5-4 and J usage is TRBJ1-1; TRBD1 might be the D (6 bases). Germline CDR1 and CDR2: SGHNT and YYREEE (reference sequence). The CDR3 extends over 13 amino acids. V was shortened by 4 bases and J by 9 bases, with 16 bases between the two germline ends. The entire variable domain, with the rest obtained from reference TRBV5-4 and TRBJ1-1, is as follows: ETGVTQSPTHLIKTRGQQVTLRCSSQSGHNTVSWYQQALGQGPQFIFQYYREEENGRGNFPPRFSGLQFPNYSSELNVNALELDDSALYLCASSGGEERKAFFGQGTRLTVV.

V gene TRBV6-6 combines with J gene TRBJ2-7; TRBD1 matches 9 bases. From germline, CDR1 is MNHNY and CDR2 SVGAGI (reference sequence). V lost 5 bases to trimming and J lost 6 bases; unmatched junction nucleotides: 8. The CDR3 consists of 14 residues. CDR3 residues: CASSRGTGLSEQYF. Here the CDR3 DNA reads TGTGCCAGCAGTCGAGGGACAGGGTTGTCCGAGCAGTACTTC.

CDR3 sequence: CASSQWTGSGDTQYF. The CDR3 bases are TGTGCCAGCAGCCAATGGACAGGGAGTGGAGATACGCAGTATTTT. This chain uses TRBV3-1 (or the pseudogene TRBV3-2) with TRBJ2-3, with TRBD1 identical over 8 bases. CDR1 is LGHDT and CDR2 is YNNKEL in the germline V gene (reference sequence). This CDR3 spans 15 amino acids. With 2 bases clipped from V and 5 bases from J, the junction kept 6 bases outside the gene matches.

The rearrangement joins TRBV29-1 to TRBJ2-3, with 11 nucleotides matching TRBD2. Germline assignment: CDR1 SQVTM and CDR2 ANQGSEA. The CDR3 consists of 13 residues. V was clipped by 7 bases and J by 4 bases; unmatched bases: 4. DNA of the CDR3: TGCAGCGCGGGGACTAGCGGCGCAGATACGCAGTATTTT. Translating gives CSAGTSGADTQYF.

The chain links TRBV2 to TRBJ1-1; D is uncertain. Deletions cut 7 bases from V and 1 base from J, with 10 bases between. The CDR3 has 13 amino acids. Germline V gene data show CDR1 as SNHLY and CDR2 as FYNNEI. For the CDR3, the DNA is TGTGCCAGCACGGCGGGAAGGAACACTGAAGCTTTCTTT. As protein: CASTAGRNTEAFF.

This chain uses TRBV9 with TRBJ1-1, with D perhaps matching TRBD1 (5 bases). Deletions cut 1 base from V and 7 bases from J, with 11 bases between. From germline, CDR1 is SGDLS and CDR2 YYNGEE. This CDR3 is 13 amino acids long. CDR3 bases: TGTGCCAGCAGCGTAACAGGAGACAATGAAGCTTTCTTT. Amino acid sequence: CASSVTGDNEAFF.

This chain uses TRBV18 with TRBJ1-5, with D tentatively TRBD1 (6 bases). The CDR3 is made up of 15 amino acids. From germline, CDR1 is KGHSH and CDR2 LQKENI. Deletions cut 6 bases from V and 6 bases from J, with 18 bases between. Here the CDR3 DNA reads TGTGCCAGCTCCCCTAGTCAAGGGGGGGGTCAGCCCCAGCATTTT. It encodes CASSPSQGGGQPQHF.

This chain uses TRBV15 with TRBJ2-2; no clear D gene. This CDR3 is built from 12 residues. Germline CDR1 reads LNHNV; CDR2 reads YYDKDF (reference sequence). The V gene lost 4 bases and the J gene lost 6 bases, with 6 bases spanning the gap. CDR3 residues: CATSKPAGELFF. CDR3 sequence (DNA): TGTGCCACCAGCAAACCAGCCGGGGAGCTGTTTTTT.

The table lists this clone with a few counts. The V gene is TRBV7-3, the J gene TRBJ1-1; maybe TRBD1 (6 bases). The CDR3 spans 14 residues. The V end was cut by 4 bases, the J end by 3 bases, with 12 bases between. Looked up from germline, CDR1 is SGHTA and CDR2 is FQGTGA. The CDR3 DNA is TGTGCCAGCAGCTCAGGACAGAGGGACACTGAAGCTTTCTTT. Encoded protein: CASSSGQRDTEAFF.

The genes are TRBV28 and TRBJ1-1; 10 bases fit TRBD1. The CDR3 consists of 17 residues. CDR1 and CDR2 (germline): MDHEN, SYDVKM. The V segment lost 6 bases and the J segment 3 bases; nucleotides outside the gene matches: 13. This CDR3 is CASRNGQGVLGDTEAFF. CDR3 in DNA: TGTGCCAGCAGGAATGGACAGGGGGTGTTAGGTGACACTGAAGCTTTCTTT.

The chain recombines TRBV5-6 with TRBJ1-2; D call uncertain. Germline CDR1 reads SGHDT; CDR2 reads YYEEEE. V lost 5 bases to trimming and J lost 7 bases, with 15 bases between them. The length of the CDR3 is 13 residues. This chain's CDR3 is CASRRRVEGGYTF. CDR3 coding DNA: TGTGCCAGCAGGAGGAGGGTAGAGGGTGGCTACACCTTC. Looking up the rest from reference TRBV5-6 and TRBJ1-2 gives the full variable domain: DAGVTQSPTHLIKTRGQQVTLRCSPKSGHDTVSWYQQALGQGPQFIFQYYEEEERQRGNFPDRFSGHQFPNYSSELNVNALLLGDSALYLCASRRRVEGGYTFGSGTRLTVV.

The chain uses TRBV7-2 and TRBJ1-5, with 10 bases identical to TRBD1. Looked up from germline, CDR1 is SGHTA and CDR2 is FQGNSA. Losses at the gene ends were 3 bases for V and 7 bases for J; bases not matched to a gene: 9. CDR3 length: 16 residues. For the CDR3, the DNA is TGTGCCAGCAGCTTGAGACCGGGACAGGGGAACCAGCCCCAGCATTTT. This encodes CASSLRPGQGNQPQHF.